The TCR beta chain described here comes from a study of T cell changes during pregnancy in multiple sclerosis. The germline gives CDR1 MNHNY, CDR2 SVGAGI (reference sequence). V lost 6 bases, J lost 6 bases, and 12 bases stayed unmatched. The CDR3 has 16 residues. Assay: immunoSEQ multiplex PCR; the TCRdb copy retains only in-frame clones and omits some. The data contain nearly 25,000 clones, approximately 90% of them singletons. This chain joins TRBV6-6 and TRBJ2-1; 9 positions match TRBD2. This TCR came from a female donor in good health, enrolled as a control in a pregnancy study. The specimen was CD4+ T cells from peripheral blood mononuclear cells, collected in the first trimester of pregnancy. The CDR3: CASSKILAGGGNEQFF. CDR3 nucleotides: TGTGCCAGCAGCAAGATACTAGCGGGCGGGGGCAATGAGCAGTTCTTC.